Each of the 25 T cell receptor beta chains below was sequenced from the same sample in a study of cytotoxic CD8 clonotypes in ibrutinib-treated CLL. Clones were read by immunoSEQ multiplex PCR, and TCRdb kept only the in-frame ones, dropping some. Among around 30,000 clones listed, less than 75% were seen once. The starting material was PBMCs, obtained before ibrutinib treatment. The source of these receptors is a human donor with chronic lymphocytic leukemia.

The CDR3 nucleotides read TGTGCCAGCAGTTGGGTGGGAGGCGCCTACGAGCAGTACTTC. Its protein product is CASSWVGGAYEQYF. The chain carries TRBV6-6 and TRBJ2-7; possibly TRBD2 for D (6 bases). The CDR3 runs to 14 residues. V dropped 4 bases and J dropped 2 bases, with 12 bases sitting between them. Germline loops: CDR1 MNHNY, CDR2 SVGAGI (reference sequence).

J is TRBJ1-1 and V is TRBV15; D gene uncertain. Trimming stripped 0 bases from V and 6 bases from J, with 8 bases between. The germline V gene encodes CDR1 LNHNV and CDR2 YYDKDF (reference sequence). This CDR3 is built from 13 residues. The chain's CDR3 is CATSRDITAEAFF. CDR3 bases: TGTGCCACCAGCAGAGATATCACAGCTGAAGCTTTCTTT.

This chain joins TRBV25-1 and TRBJ2-2; TRBD1 is a possible D gene (6 bases). The CDR3 runs to 16 residues. CDR1 and CDR2 (germline): MGHDK, SYGVNS. Trimming cost V 4 bases and J 3 bases, with 15 bases left between them. The CDR3 coding sequence is TGTGCCAGCAGTGCATACAGGGTTTCGGACACCGGGGAGCTGTTTTTT. It translates to CASSAYRVSDTGELFF.

A few counts support this clone. This rearrangement joins TRBV9 to TRBJ1-4; the match to TRBD1 covers 7 bases. V shed 4 bases, J shed 0 bases, and the junction held 12 bases outside the gene matches. Germline V gene data show CDR1 as SGDLS and CDR2 as YYNGEE. This CDR3 has 18 amino acids. Here the CDR3 DNA reads TGTGCCAGCAGCTCGACAGGGATTGGGGTTACAACTAATGAAAAACTGTTTTTT. It translates to CASSSTGIGVTTNEKLFF.

The J gene is TRBJ1-4, the V gene TRBV7-6; D might be TRBD1 (6 bases). This CDR3 is built from 16 residues. The germline CDR1 and CDR2 sequences are SGHVS and FNYEAQ. Trimming took 5 bases from V and 0 from J, leaving 13 bases between them. CDR3 DNA sequence: TGTGCCAGCAGCCTGGGACACCCCGCAACTAATGAAAAACTGTTTTTT. Translating gives CASSLGHPATNEKLFF.

In its sample, this clone was seen a few times. The rearrangement uses TRBV10-1 and TRBJ2-1; 15 bases are a match to TRBD2. The germline CDR1 and CDR2 sequences are WNHNN and SYGVQD (reference sequence). Trimming cost V 6 bases and J 7 bases; bases outside gene matches: 4. This CDR3 is 15 amino acids long. As DNA, the CDR3 is TGCGCCAGCAGCCGGACTAGCGGGGGGGAAAATGAGCAGTTCTTC. Its protein product is CASSRTSGGENEQFF.

The chain combines TRBV19 with TRBJ1-2; 8 positions match TRBD1. The CDR3 consists of 18 residues. The germline V gene encodes CDR1 LNHDA and CDR2 SQIVND (reference sequence). Trimming removed 4 bases from V and 5 bases from J; junction bases left unmatched: 18. CDR3 in amino acids: CASSTPRPGGKIGYGYTF. DNA of the CDR3: TGTGCCAGTAGTACACCTAGGCCAGGGGGCAAGATTGGGTATGGCTACACCTTC.

The chain combines TRBV2 with TRBJ1-5; a possible D gene is TRBD1 (6 bases). Trimming cost V 4 bases and J 4 bases, with 8 bases left between them. The CDR3 is 13 residues long. The germline V gene encodes CDR1 SNHLY and CDR2 FYNNEI. CDR3 coding DNA: TGTGCCAGCAGTGCAACAGGGAATCAGCCCCAGCATTTT. It codes for CASSATGNQPQHF.

This chain connects TRBV2 to TRBJ1-1; D gene unclear. From germline, CDR1 is SNHLY and CDR2 FYNNEI. The CDR3 has 8 amino acids. Deletions cut 11 bases from V and 11 bases from J, with 9 bases between. The CDR3 reads CALRRAFF. Here the CDR3 DNA reads TGTGCCCTCCGACGGGCTTTCTTT. The variable domain in full, with the rest retrieved from reference TRBV2 and TRBJ1-1, is EPEVTQTPSHQVTQMGQEVILRCVPISNHLYFYWYRQILGQKVEFLVSFYNNEISEKSEIFDDQFSVERPDGSNFTLKIRSTKLEDSAMYFCALRRAFFGQGTRLTVV.

The chain links TRBV28 to TRBJ1-2, with D possibly TRBD1 on 6 matching bases. The germline CDR1 and CDR2 sequences are MDHEN and SYDVKM. This CDR3 has 13 residues. Trimming cost V 6 bases and J 4 bases, with 12 bases left between them. The CDR3 bases are TGTGCCAGCAGCCTGCCGGGGGCCTATGGCTACACCTTC. This translates into CASSLPGAYGYTF.

V is TRBV5-4 and J is TRBJ2-7; 11 bases are shared with TRBD2. The CDR3 is 17 amino acids. Germline V CDR1 and CDR2: SGHNT, YYREEE (reference sequence). After removal of 3 bases from V and 5 bases from J, the junction contained 13 bases not matched to a gene. The CDR3 sequence is CASSWRLPSGRTDEQYF. CDR3 bases: TGTGCCAGCAGCTGGCGCCTTCCTAGCGGGAGGACCGACGAGCAGTACTTC.

The table lists this clone with a few counts. The V gene is TRBV10-3, the J gene TRBJ2-7, with TRBD2 matching 13 bases. This CDR3 spans 20 amino acids. Germline V gene lookup returns CDR1 ENHRY and CDR2 SYGVKD. V shed 4 bases and J 5 bases; nucleotides not matched to a gene: 20. CDR3: CAISGRPGGRGLAGDHEQYF. In DNA, the CDR3 is TGTGCCATCAGTGGGCGACCAGGGGGCAGAGGACTAGCGGGAGACCACGAGCAGTACTTC.

The CDR3 loop reads CSVVIQGGRQYF. CDR3 DNA sequence: TGCAGCGTTGTTATCCAGGGGGGAAGGCAGTACTTC. This chain joins TRBV29-1 and TRBJ2-7, with D maybe TRBD1 (7 bases). The CDR3 is made up of 12 amino acids. Trimming took 4 bases from V and 9 from J, leaving 16 bases between them. The germline CDR1 and CDR2 sequences are SQVTM and ANQGSEA.

The chain joins TRBV7-8 to TRBJ2-7; D perhaps matches TRBD2 (6 bases). This CDR3 region has 14 residues. The V gene lost 1 base and the J gene lost 6 bases, with 13 bases spanning the gap. In germline, CDR1 is SGHVS, CDR2 FQNEAQ. Written as DNA, the CDR3 is TGTGCCAGCAGCTTAGGGCGAAGGAGGGGCGAGCAGTACTTC. Translation gives CASSLGRRRGEQYF.

V gene TRBV18 combines with J gene TRBJ2-5; D is uncertain. The germline V gene has CDR1 KGHSH and CDR2 LQKENI. The V and J ends lost 1 base and 5 bases respectively, with 5 bases between them. The CDR3 covers 12 residues. CDR3 bases: TGTGCCAGCTCACCACTCATCGAGACCCAGTACTTC. Amino acids: CASSPLIETQYF.

The V and J genes are TRBV6-5 and TRBJ1-1, with a weak D call TRBD1 (5 bases). The germline V gene has CDR1 MNHEY and CDR2 SVGAGI. Deletions cut 6 bases from V and 6 bases from J, with 14 bases between. The CDR3 totals 13 residues. CDR3 bases: TGTGCCAGCAGGGATCGGCAGGGCCCTGAAGCTTTCTTT. Translating it yields CASRDRQGPEAFF.

This clone was recorded only once. The J gene is TRBJ2-5, the V gene TRBV18; no clear D. Trimming took 4 bases from V and 7 from J, leaving 19 bases between them. The germline V gene has CDR1 KGHSH and CDR2 LQKENI. The CDR3 runs 15 residues. CDR3 sequence (DNA): TGTGCCAGCTCACAAGACTGGACGGAATTCGGGACCCAGTACTTC. It translates to CASSQDWTEFGTQYF.

V usage is TRBV5-1 and J usage is TRBJ2-6; no clear D. Germline-derived CDR1 and CDR2 are SGHRS and YFSETQ. The CDR3 is 13 amino acids. V lost 7 bases and J lost 0, with 5 bases in between. The CDR3 DNA is TGCGCCAGCGGGCGCTCTGGGGCCAACGTCCTGACTTTC. Its translation: CASGRSGANVLTF.

This chain uses TRBV4-1 with TRBJ2-5; no definite D call. CDR1 and CDR2 from the germline V gene are MGHRA and YSYEKL. There are 16 residues in the CDR3. Trimming removed 2 bases at V and 4 bases at J, with 17 bases between. CDR3 sequence: CASSQLNMGFAETQYF. The CDR3 region has the DNA TGCGCCAGCAGCCAATTGAATATGGGATTTGCAGAGACCCAGTACTTC.

This clone was counted between two and nine times. The V gene is TRBV5-1, the J gene TRBJ2-6, with 8 positions matching TRBD1. CDR1 is SGHRS, CDR2 YFSETQ, per germline. The CDR3 has 15 residues. Trimming at V came to 3 bases and at J to 4 bases, leaving 3 bases not matched to a gene. This chain's CDR3 is CASSWTGYGANVLTF. DNA of the CDR3: TGCGCCAGCAGCTGGACAGGGTACGGGGCCAACGTCCTGACTTTC. Looking up the rest from reference TRBV5-1 and TRBJ2-6 gives the full variable domain: KAGVTQTPRYLIKTRGQQVTLSCSPISGHRSVSWYQQTPGQGLQFLFEYFSETQRNKGNFPGRFSGRQFSNSRSEMNVSTLELGDSALYLCASSWTGYGANVLTFGAGSRLTVL.

This clone showed up just a few times. The chain combines TRBV18 with TRBJ2-6; D ambiguous. Deletions cut 9 bases from V and 4 bases from J, with 7 bases between. The CDR3 spans 12 residues. Per the germline V gene, CDR1 is KGHSH and CDR2 is LQKENI. This chain's CDR3 is CASAIGANVLTF. In DNA form, the CDR3 reads TGTGCCAGTGCCATAGGGGCCAACGTCCTGACTTTC.

As for this clone: In the same sample, other DNA sequences code for this CDR3. The chain carries TRBV9 and TRBJ2-7; 9 nucleotides match TRBD1. Trimming at V came to 4 bases and at J to 5 bases, leaving 7 bases not matched to a gene. From germline, CDR1 is SGDLS and CDR2 YYNGEE. This CDR3 has 14 residues. The CDR3 DNA follows: TGTGCCAGCAGCCCAGGACAGGGGCCCCACGAGCAGTACTTC. Protein product: CASSPGQGPHEQYF.

The chain couples TRBV5-4 to TRBJ2-7; 9 nucleotides match TRBD2. The CDR3 contains 15 residues. V was clipped by 4 bases and J by 3 bases; unmatched bases: 8. Germline loops: CDR1 SGHNT, CDR2 YYREEE (reference sequence). The CDR3 region has the DNA TGTGCCAGCAGCCTTCCCAGCGGGGGGTTCTACGAGCAGTACTTC. Translated, it gives CASSLPSGGFYEQYF.

The gene calls are TRBV7-8 and TRBJ2-7; D is tentatively TRBD1 or TRBD2 (6 bases each). CDR1 is SGHVS and CDR2 is FQNEAQ in the germline V gene. There are 13 residues in the CDR3. V lost 0 bases, J lost 6 bases, and 9 bases lay in between. The CDR3 reads CASSLAGGREQYF. CDR3 DNA sequence: TGTGCCAGCAGCTTAGCGGGGGGCCGCGAGCAGTACTTC.

This sequence joins TRBV14 and TRBJ2-7; D is uncertain. Germline values: CDR1 SGHDN, CDR2 FVKESK. Trimming took off 0 bases at V and 2 bases at J, with 14 bases between the two ends. There are 16 residues in the CDR3. CDR3 coding DNA: TGTGCCAGCAGCCAAGAACTTCCGGGCGCCCCCTACGAGCAGTACTTC. This codes for CASSQELPGAPYEQYF.